Below, 3 T cell receptor beta chains from the same sample are listed, as sequenced in a study of metastatic and nonmetastatic thyroid tumors. Thyroid surgery was performed in patients who had received no treatment beforehand. TCRdb reprocessed the PCR reads via MiXCR. There are roughly 20,000 clones in the sample; about a third occur only once, and roughly 30% lies in the top ten. Sequencing used tumor tissue. All receptors derive from a female donor with papillary thyroid cancer or a benign thyroid nodule (not recorded which). Some clones in this sample may be carry-over from other donors' samples.

This chain connects TRBV19 to TRBJ2-2; 9 nucleotides align to TRBD1. This CDR3 has 16 amino acids. The V gene end was trimmed by 6 bases and the J gene end by 5 bases; junction bases not matched to a gene: 10. Germline assignment: CDR1 LNHDA and CDR2 SQIVND (reference sequence). CDR3: CASRPGTGMITGELFF. CDR3 DNA: TGTGCCAGTAGACCCGGGACAGGGATGATTACCGGGGAGCTGTTTTTT.

This chain uses TRBV6-1 with TRBJ2-7, with D possibly matching TRBD2 (6 bases). The V end was cut by 3 bases, the J end by 7 bases, with 13 bases between. This CDR3 has 13 amino acids. CDR1 and CDR2 (germline): MNHNS, SASEGT. CDR3 in amino acids: CASSDPAAGEQYF. The CDR3 DNA is TGTGCCAGCAGTGACCCCGCCGCGGGGGAGCAGTACTTC.

This clone was seen a handful of times. The rearrangement links TRBV6-2 or TRBV6-3 to TRBJ2-7, with TRBD2 matching over 7 bases. Germline loops: CDR1 MNHEY, CDR2 SVGEGT. There are 15 residues in the CDR3. The J segment lost 5 bases and the V segment lost 0 bases, leaving 7 bases of the junction unmatched. This CDR3 is CASSYSGSGSDEQYF. The CDR3 coding sequence is TGTGCCAGCAGTTACTCAGGTAGCGGGTCGGACGAGCAGTACTTC.